The sequence of this T cell receptor (beta chain) was determined in a study of CD8+CD57+ T cells in acquired aplastic anemia. About the study: Each DNA sample taken from sorted CD4+ and CD8+ cells came to around 3.4 ug on average. Study conclusions and caveats: Patients and controls were found to share over 25 CD8+ CDR3 sequences. Any difference that existed in CD8+ Simpson's diversity between patients and controls was not significant.

This CDR3 spans 14 amino acids. V was pared by 2 bases and J by 4 bases, with 12 bases between. Germline V gives CDR1 GTSNPN, CDR2 SVGIG (reference sequence). Genomic DNA was employed as the template in profiling TCR beta VDJ and CDR3. MiXCR was run by TCRdb on the reads, yielding one entry per CDR3 protein. Here the sample spans over 150,000 distinct CDR3 sequences, under 55% being singletons. Patients chosen for sequencing had CD8+CD57+ cells that had expanded, as shown by flow cytometry. Patient blood was sampled before any therapy had been received. This clonotype was picked up a small number of times. Its antigen is not known.

The sequence came from a human donor with aplastic anemia. The rearrangement uses TRBV30 and TRBJ1-5; weak D call: TRBD1 (5 bases). The sequenced sample consisted of sorted CD4+, CD8+, or CD8+CD57+ T cells (not recorded which) from PBMCs. Written as DNA, the CDR3 is TGTGCCTGGAGTTCAACAGGAGGGAATCAGCCCCAGCATTTT. This gives the protein CAWSSTGGNQPQHF.